The 2 T cell receptor beta chains reported below all come from one sample, sequenced in a study of shared clonotypes between healthy human individuals. Assay used: immunoSEQ multiplex PCR; TCRdb lists only in-frame clones, some missing. The sample comprises about 800,000 clones, 90% to 97% of which are singletons, and under 0.25% rests with the top ten. Naive CD8 cells lacked CD45RO and underwent positive selection for CCR7, leaving out terminally differentiated effector memory CD45RA+ cells. What was sequenced was naive CD8+ T cells sorted from blood. These TCRs come from a man aged 25 to 40 in good health.

This rearrangement joins TRBV7-8 to TRBJ2-7; TRBD2 matches at 9 bases. The CDR3 is 16 residues long. CDR1 and CDR2 from the germline V gene are SGHVS and FQNEAQ. V lost 4 bases and J lost 3; bases outside the gene matches: 10. CDR3 nucleotides: TGTGCCAGCAGCTCGACCCTAGCGGGACCCCGCTACGAGCAGTACTTC. Translated: CASSSTLAGPRYEQYF.

The chain combines TRBV6-6 with TRBJ2-5; D is uncertain. Germline values: CDR1 MNHNY, CDR2 SVGAGI (reference sequence). CDR3 length equals 11 residues. V gave up 0 bases and J gave up 4 bases, with 0 bases separating them. CDR3: CASSYSETQYF. The CDR3 DNA is TGTGCCAGCAGTTACTCAGAGACCCAGTACTTC.